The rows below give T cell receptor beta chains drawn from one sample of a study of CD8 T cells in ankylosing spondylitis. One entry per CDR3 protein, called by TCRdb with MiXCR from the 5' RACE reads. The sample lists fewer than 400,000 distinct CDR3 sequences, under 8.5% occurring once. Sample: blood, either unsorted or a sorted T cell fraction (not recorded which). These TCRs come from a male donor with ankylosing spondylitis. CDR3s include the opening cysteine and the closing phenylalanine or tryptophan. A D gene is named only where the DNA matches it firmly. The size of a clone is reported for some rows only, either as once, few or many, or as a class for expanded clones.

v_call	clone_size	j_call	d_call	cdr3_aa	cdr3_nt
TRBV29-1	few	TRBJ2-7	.	CSVRDSRSSYEQYF	TGCAGCGTTCGAGACAGCCGCAGCTCCTACGAGCAGTACTTC
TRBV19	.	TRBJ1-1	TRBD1	CASSGGGGTEAFF	TGTGCCAGTAGTGGAGGGGGCGGGACTGAAGCTTTCTTT
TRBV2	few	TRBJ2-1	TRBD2	CASSIPSGRRPNEQFF	TGTGCCAGCAGTATACCTAGCGGGAGGCGCCCCAATGAGCAGTTCTTC
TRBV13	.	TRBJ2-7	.	CASSPQQGPYEQYF	TGTGCCAGCAGCCCCCAGCAGGGACCCTACGAGCAGTACTTC
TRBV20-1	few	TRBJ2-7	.	CSAKVGAGLSSYEQYF	TGCAGTGCTAAGGTTGGGGCCGGGTTGAGCTCCTACGAGCAGTACTTC
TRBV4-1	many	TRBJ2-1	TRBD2	CASSQETSGRAGEQFF	TGCGCCAGCAGCCAAGAAACTAGCGGGAGGGCCGGTGAGCAGTTCTTC
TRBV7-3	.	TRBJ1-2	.	CASSFLSGGGYTF	TGTGCCAGCAGCTTTCTCTCCGGGGGTGGCTACACCTTC
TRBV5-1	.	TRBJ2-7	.	CASSLEWTSSYEQYF	TGCGCCAGCAGCTTGGAATGGACAAGCTCCTACGAGCAGTACTTC
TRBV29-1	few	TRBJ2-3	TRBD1	CSGRDRGLPGGTQYF	TGCAGCGGCCGGGACAGGGGGCTCCCGGGTGGGACGCAGTATTTT
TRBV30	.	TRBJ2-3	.	CASLAPSTDTQYF	TGTGCCTCACTGGCCCCAAGCACAGATACGCAGTATTTT
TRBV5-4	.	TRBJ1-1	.	CASSLQLSNTEAFF	TGTGCCAGCAGCTTGCAGCTCTCTAACACTGAAGCTTTCTTT
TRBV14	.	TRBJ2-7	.	CASSVDLNSYEQYF	TGTGCCAGCAGCGTGGACTTGAACTCCTACGAGCAGTACTTC
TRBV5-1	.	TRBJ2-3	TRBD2	CASSPKASGSADTQYF	TGCGCCAGCAGCCCAAAGGCTAGCGGGAGCGCAGATACGCAGTATTTT
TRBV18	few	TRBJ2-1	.	CASSPPYERVNRYNEQFF	TGTGCCAGCTCACCTCCCTATGAGCGGGTCAATCGATACAATGAGCAGTTCTTC
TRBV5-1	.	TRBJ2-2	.	CASSWDISGELFF	TGCGCCAGCAGCTGGGACATTTCCGGGGAGCTGTTTTTT
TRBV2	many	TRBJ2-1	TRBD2	CASSGMGGTLYNEQFF	TGTGCCAGCAGTGGGATGGGGGGGACCCTATACAATGAGCAGTTCTTC
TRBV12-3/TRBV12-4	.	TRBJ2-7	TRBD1	CASSVAGTGNLFGYEQYF	TGTGCCAGCAGTGTCGCCGGGACAGGGAACCTCTTTGGTTACGAGCAGTACTTC
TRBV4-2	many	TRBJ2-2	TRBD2	CASSQPKGLADTGELFF	TGTGCCAGCAGCCAACCCAAAGGACTAGCGGACACCGGGGAGCTGTTTTTT
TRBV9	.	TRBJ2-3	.	CASSVGPGLSTDTQYF	TGTGCCAGCAGCGTAGGCCCGGGCCTGTCCACAGATACGCAGTATTTT
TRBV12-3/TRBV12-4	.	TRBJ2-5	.	CASSLDSSLYQETQYF	TGTGCCAGCAGTTTAGATAGCAGCCTGTACCAAGAGACCCAGTACTTC
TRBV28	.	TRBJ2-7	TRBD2	CASSSRPLAGEF	TGTGCCAGCAGTTCCAGACCCCTAGCGGGGGAATTC
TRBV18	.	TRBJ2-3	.	CASSAQLDSTDTQYF	TGTGCCAGCTCAGCCCAACTAGATAGCACAGATACGCAGTATTTT
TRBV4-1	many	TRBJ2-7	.	CASSQETSGVYEQYF	TGCGCCAGCAGCCAAGAAACTTCAGGGGTCTACGAGCAGTACTTC
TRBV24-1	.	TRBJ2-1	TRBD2	CATSKTSGSYNEQFF	TGTGCCACCAGTAAGACTAGCGGCTCCTACAATGAGCAGTTCTTC
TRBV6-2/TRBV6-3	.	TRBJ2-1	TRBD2	CASSSLAGVGNEQFF	TGTGCCAGCAGTTCCCTTGCGGGAGTGGGCAATGAGCAGTTCTTC
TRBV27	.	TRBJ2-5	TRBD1	CASSLWGGDRQTQYF	TGTGCCAGCAGTTTATGGGGTGGGGACAGGCAGACCCAGTACTTC
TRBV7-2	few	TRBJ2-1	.	CASSLVGSGQFF	TGTGCCAGCAGCTTAGTCGGGAGTGGACAGTTCTTC
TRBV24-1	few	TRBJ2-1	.	CATGSRNEQFF	TGTGCCACGGGAAGTCGGAATGAGCAGTTCTTC
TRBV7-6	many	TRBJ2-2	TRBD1	CASITGGGTGELFF	TGTGCCAGCATTACAGGGGGAGGCACCGGGGAGCTGTTTTTT
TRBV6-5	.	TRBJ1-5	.	CASSYDGQRNQPQHF	TGTGCCAGCAGTTACGACGGTCAGCGCAATCAGCCCCAGCATTTT
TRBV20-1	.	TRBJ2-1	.	CGARARDGYVLSYNEQFF	TGCGGTGCTAGAGCTCGGGACGGCTACGTTCTCTCCTACAATGAGCAGTTCTTC
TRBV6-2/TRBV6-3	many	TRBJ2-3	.	CASSFQDTQYF	TGTGCCAGCAGTTTCCAAGATACGCAGTATTTT
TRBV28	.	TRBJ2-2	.	CASILGLNTGELFF	TGTGCCAGCATCCTCGGGTTGAACACCGGGGAGCTGTTTTTT
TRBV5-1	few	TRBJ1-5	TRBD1	CASSLGTGGPNQPQHF	TGCGCCAGCAGCTTGGGTACAGGGGGCCCCAATCAGCCCCAGCATTTT
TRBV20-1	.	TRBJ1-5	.	CSAYRQKDQPQHF	TGCAGTGCCTACCGACAGAAAGATCAGCCCCAGCATTTT
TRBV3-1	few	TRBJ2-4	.	CASSQGVVAKNIQYF	TGTGCCAGCAGCCAGGGAGTCGTAGCCAAAAACATTCAGTACTTC
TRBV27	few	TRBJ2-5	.	CASRTNTQETQYF	TGTGCCAGCAGAACCAATACTCAAGAGACCCAGTACTTC
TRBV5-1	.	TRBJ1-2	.	CASSLRGEDYGYTF	TGCGCCAGCAGCTTGAGGGGAGAGGACTATGGCTACACCTTC
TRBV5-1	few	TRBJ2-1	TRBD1	CASSYDRGSYNEQFF	TGCGCCAGCAGCTATGACAGGGGATCCTACAATGAGCAGTTCTTC
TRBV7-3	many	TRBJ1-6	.	CASSSDLNSPLHF	TGTGCCAGCAGCTCGGACCTTAATTCACCCCTCCACTTT
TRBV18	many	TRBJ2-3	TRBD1	CASSPTLLDRVSVGVTDTQYF	TGTGCCAGCTCACCGACACTTCTCGACAGGGTTAGTGTTGGGGTCACAGATACGCAGTATTTT
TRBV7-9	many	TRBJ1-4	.	CASSLEGKQDEKLFF	TGTGCCAGCAGCTTAGAGGGCAAACAGGATGAAAAACTGTTTTTT
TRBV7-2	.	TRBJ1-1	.	CASSPGPSPEAFF	TGTGCCAGCAGCCCCGGCCCGTCCCCTGAAGCTTTCTTT
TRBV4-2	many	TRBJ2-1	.	CASSPDYSSYNEQFF	TGTGCCAGCAGCCCGGACTATAGCTCCTACAATGAGCAGTTCTTC
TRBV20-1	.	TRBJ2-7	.	CSAPNSYEQYF	TGCAGTGCTCCCAACTCCTACGAGCAGTACTTC
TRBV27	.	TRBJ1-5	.	CASSPGPRDQPQHF	TGTGCCAGCAGTCCAGGACCCCGGGATCAGCCCCAGCATTTT
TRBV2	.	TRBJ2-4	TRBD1	CASSEALGTGPGIQYF	TGTGCCAGCAGTGAAGCGCTCGGGACAGGCCCGGGCATTCAGTACTTC
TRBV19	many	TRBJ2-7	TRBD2	CASSTRLAGVEDEQYF	TGTGCCAGTAGTACCAGACTAGCGGGAGTAGAGGATGAGCAGTACTTC
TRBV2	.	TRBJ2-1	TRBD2	CASRRLAGGVEQFF	TGTGCCAGCAGAAGACTAGCGGGAGGAGTTGAGCAGTTCTTC
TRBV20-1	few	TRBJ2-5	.	CSAHPRGWETQYF	TGCAGTGCTCACCCACGGGGTTGGGAGACCCAGTACTTC
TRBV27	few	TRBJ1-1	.	CASSLSSSLGAFF	TGTGCCAGCAGTTTATCTTCGTCACTGGGAGCTTTCTTT
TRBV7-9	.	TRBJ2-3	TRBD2	CASRYPTGAGEGDTQYF	TGTGCCAGCAGATACCCCACGGGAGCGGGAGAAGGGGATACGCAGTATTTT
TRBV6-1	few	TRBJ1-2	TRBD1	CASSPRTGQGYTF	TGTGCCAGCAGTCCAAGGACAGGGCAAGGCTACACCTTC
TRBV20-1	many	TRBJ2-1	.	CSAGERVFYNEQFF	TGCAGTGCTGGAGAGCGGGTCTTCTACAATGAGCAGTTCTTC
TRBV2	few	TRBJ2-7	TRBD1	CASSENDRGYEQYF	TGTGCCAGCAGTGAAAACGACAGGGGATACGAGCAGTACTTC
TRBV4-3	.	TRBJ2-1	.	CASSQGWLSSYNEQFF	TGCGCCAGCAGCCAAGGGTGGCTAAGCTCCTACAATGAGCAGTTCTTC
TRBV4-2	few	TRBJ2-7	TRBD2	CASSQTPGLAQEQYF	TGTGCCAGCAGCCAGACTCCGGGACTAGCGCAAGAGCAGTACTTC
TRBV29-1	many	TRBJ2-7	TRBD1	CSGGQGGHEQYF	TGCAGCGGAGGACAGGGTGGTCACGAGCAGTACTTC
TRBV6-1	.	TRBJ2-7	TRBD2	CASRASGRDYEQYF	TGTGCCAGCAGGGCTAGCGGGAGAGACTACGAGCAGTACTTC
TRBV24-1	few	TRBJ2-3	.	CATSDNRGTDTQYF	TGTGCCACCAGTGACAACAGGGGCACAGATACGCAGTATTTT